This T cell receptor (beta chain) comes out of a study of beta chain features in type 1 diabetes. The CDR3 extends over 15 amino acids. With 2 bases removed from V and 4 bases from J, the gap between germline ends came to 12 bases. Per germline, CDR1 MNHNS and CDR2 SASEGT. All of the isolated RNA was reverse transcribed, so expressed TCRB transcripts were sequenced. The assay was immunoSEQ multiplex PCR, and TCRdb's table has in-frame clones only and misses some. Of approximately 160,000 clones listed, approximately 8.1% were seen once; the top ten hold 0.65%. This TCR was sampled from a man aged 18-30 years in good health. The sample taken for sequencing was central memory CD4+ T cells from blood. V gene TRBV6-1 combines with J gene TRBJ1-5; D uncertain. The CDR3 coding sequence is TGTGCCAGCAGTGAAACGGGTAGTAAGAATCAGCCCCAGCATTTT. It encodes CASSETGSKNQPQHF.